What follows are 3 T cell receptor beta chains derived from one specimen sequenced in a study of T cells after yellow fever vaccination. TCRdb re-called the 5' RACE reads with MiXCR, one entry per CDR3 protein. This sample has approximately 160,000 distinct CDR3 sequences, with roughly a tenth found just once. The sample consisted of CD8+ T cells sorted from PBMCs, taken 45 days after the yellow fever booster vaccination. The receptors shown here come from a man younger than 35 who received the YFV17D yellow fever vaccine.

This clonotype was observed a handful of times. CDR3 loop: CASGLGSEETQYF. CDR3 in DNA: TGTGCTAGTGGTTTGGGCAGCGAAGAGACCCAGTACTTC. The rearrangement links TRBV12-5 to TRBJ2-5; D gene uncertain. Germline CDR1 LGHNT, CDR2 FRNRAP. This CDR3 is 13 amino acids long. Trimming shortened V by 1 base and J by 3 bases, and 6 bases separated the two germline ends.

The chain has TRBV6-2 or TRBV6-3 and TRBJ2-5; TRBD2 agrees at 8 bases. CDR1 is MNHEY and CDR2 is SVGEGT in the germline V gene. The ends lost 5 bases at V and 2 bases at J; junction bases unmatched: 10. The CDR3 length is 16 residues. CDR3 bases: TGTGCCAGCAGTCCTTTTCGAGCGGGGGAGCAAGAGACCCAGTACTTC. Translating gives CASSPFRAGEQETQYF.

The rearrangement uses TRBV7-6 and TRBJ1-1, with no clear D. V shed 4 bases and J shed 6 bases, with 18 bases lying between them. CDR1 and CDR2 from the germline V gene are SGHVS and FNYEAQ. The CDR3 is made up of 15 amino acids. CDR3 loop: CASSSRVASYSEAFF. CDR3 nucleotide sequence: TGTGCCAGCAGCTCACGCGTGGCGTCGTACTCTGAAGCTTTCTTT.